Here is one T cell receptor (beta chain) with its context. The data were obtained in a study of blood T cell repertoires in COVID-19. Across the whole study: The United States, Italy and Spain supplied acute and convalescent COVID-19 samples.

This CDR3 has 16 residues. Trimming left V 4 bases short and J 0 bases short, with 16 bases between. CDR1 is SGHDT, CDR2 YYEEEE, per germline. Original processing methods: Researchers report that nucleated cell counts were estimated from reference gene primer amplification. Profiling relied on immunoSEQ multiplex PCR, and the TCRdb table lists in-frame clones only, not all of them. The V and J calls and clone size were taken over from that table, and D and trimming were inferred from the DNA. This table has under 70,000 clones, around 80% appearing once. The sequence came from a woman of 80 years or more with active or convalescent COVID-19. Sequenced material: peripheral blood. J is TRBJ1-1 and V is TRBV5-6; D call uncertain. Written as DNA, the CDR3 is TGTGCCAGCAGCCCAACGTTTGAGTTCCTGAACACTGAAGCTTTCTTT. Translation: CASSPTFEFLNTEAFF.